This T cell receptor beta chain originates from a study of blood T cells in healthy people across ages. Regarding the study as a whole: The long-lived group displayed more naive CD4+ cells, plus higher diversity, than the aged donors did.

Germline V gene lookup returns CDR1 MNHEY and CDR2 SVGAGI. This CDR3 contains 15 residues. Staff drew approximately 9.7 milliliters of peripheral blood from each donor. This clonotype was picked up a small number of times. The antigen is undetermined. At one of its ends the junction is not consistent with the germline gene, which may arise from a read error. It was with a sample-barcoded 5' primer and a J-beta primer mix that a second PCR of about 6 to 12 cycles was run. TCRdb reanalysed the 5' RACE reads using MiXCR and keeps one entry per CDR3 protein. The sample holds about 800,000 distinct CDR3 sequences, approximately 25% seen once. A further study also used this sample, focusing on T cells of mothers and their children. That publication notes: The analysis detected no persistent microchimeric T cell clones.

The source is a boy between 5 and 17 years old in good health. V and J are TRBV6-5 and TRBJ2-6; D perhaps matches TRBD1 (5 bases). What was sequenced was blood. CDR3 loop: CASSYGDSGANVLTF. CDR3 bases: TGTGCCAGCAGTTATGGTGACTCTGGGGCCAACGTTCTGACTTTC.